The 32 T cell receptor beta chains given below trace back to one sample, sequenced in a study of beta chain features in type 1 diabetes. Investigators reverse transcribed all isolated RNA, so they sequenced expressed TCRB transcripts. Sequenced by immunoSEQ multiplex PCR; TCRdb stores in-frame clones only, minus some. In the table there are around 40,000 clones, about 51% of which are singletons. The specimen was Tregs from blood. The receptor set was obtained from a woman in her late teens or twenties in good health.

This clone has only a few counts. The chain is built from TRBV4-1 and TRBJ2-3; D is undetermined. CDR1 and CDR2 (germline): MGHRA, YSYEKL. Between the trimmed V and J ends, which lost 6 bases and 0 bases, there was a span of 10 bases. The CDR3 is 14 residues long. In DNA, the CDR3 is TGCGCCAGCAGGCCCTTCACTAGCACAGATACGCAGTATTTT. Its translation: CASRPFTSTDTQYF.

The V gene is TRBV13, the J gene TRBJ2-7; the D gene is possibly TRBD1 (6 bases). The V end was cut by 1 base, the J end by 4 bases, with 11 bases between. This CDR3 is built from 14 residues. CDR1 PRHDT and CDR2 FYEKMQ come from the germline V gene (reference sequence). The CDR3: CASSLAAGAYEQYF. CDR3 nucleotides: TGTGCCAGCAGCTTAGCCGCAGGGGCTTACGAGCAGTACTTC.

The chain links TRBV30 to TRBJ1-1; D is perhaps TRBD1 (5 bases). Deletions cut 5 bases from V and 1 base from J, with 11 bases between. Per the germline V gene, CDR1 is GTSNPN and CDR2 is SVGIG (reference sequence). The CDR3 runs 13 residues. CDR3 sequence (DNA): TGTGCCTGGGCCCGGGGGGGGAACACTGAAGCTTTCTTT. Its translation: CAWARGGNTEAFF.

V is TRBV28 and J is TRBJ2-5, with D perhaps TRBD2 (6 bases). This CDR3 region has 14 residues. CDR1 and CDR2 from the germline V gene are MDHEN and SYDVKM. V was cut by 6 bases and J by 1 base, with 12 bases left in between. This CDR3 reads CASREGPVQETQYF. The CDR3 coding sequence is TGTGCCAGCAGGGAGGGGCCCGTCCAAGAGACCCAGTACTTC.

V is TRBV28 and J is TRBJ2-7; TRBD2 agrees at 13 bases. The germline gives CDR1 MDHEN, CDR2 SYDVKM. J lost 0 bases, V lost 9 bases, and 5 bases had no gene match. CDR3 size: 15 residues. This CDR3 is CASLGLAGISYEQYF. CDR3 sequence (DNA): TGTGCCAGTCTGGGACTAGCGGGAATCTCCTACGAGCAGTACTTC.

The V call is TRBV30, the J call TRBJ1-5; D not resolved. Germline lookup yields CDR1 GTSNPN and CDR2 SVGIG (reference sequence). The CDR3 has 14 residues. Trimming removed 2 bases at V and 3 bases at J, with 11 bases between. CDR3 sequence reads: CAWSLGGPNQPQHF. The CDR3 nucleotides are TGTGCCTGGAGTCTAGGAGGGCCCAATCAGCCCCAGCATTTT.

The J gene is TRBJ1-2, the V gene TRBV7-2; weak D call: TRBD1 (5 bases). CDR1 is SGHTA and CDR2 is FQGNSA in the germline V gene. CDR3 length: 13 amino acids. V dropped 6 bases and J dropped 4 bases, with 12 bases sitting between them. The CDR3, as DNA: TGTGCCAGCAGGGGCCAGGGAAGCTATGGCTACACCTTC. It yields the protein CASRGQGSYGYTF.

The J gene is TRBJ2-1, the V gene TRBV7-8; 8 positions agree with TRBD2. Germline V CDR1 and CDR2: SGHVS, FQNEAQ. The ends lost 5 bases at V and 2 bases at J; junction bases unmatched: 8. CDR3 length: 16 residues. CDR3 region: CASSLLQRGPYNEQFF. In DNA, the CDR3 is TGTGCCAGCAGCCTACTCCAGCGGGGGCCCTACAATGAGCAGTTCTTC.

This sequence joins TRBV7-8 and TRBJ1-5; D gene uncertain. The CDR3 is made up of 15 amino acids. V was shortened by 6 bases and J by 5 bases, with 17 bases between the two germline ends. Germline V CDR1 and CDR2: SGHVS, FQNEAQ. DNA of the CDR3: TGTGCCAGCAGTAAGGGCCTGCCCGGGGATCAGCCCCAGCATTTT. It yields the protein CASSKGLPGDQPQHF.

This clone was picked up a small number of times. This chain links TRBV7-9 with TRBJ1-1; D remains ambiguous. Germline V gene data show CDR1 as SEHNR and CDR2 as FQNEAQ (reference sequence). The CDR3 is made up of 15 amino acids. The ends were cut back, 2 bases at V and 5 bases at J, with 15 bases in the middle. The CDR3 sequence is CASSLWSIGETEAFF. The CDR3 nucleotides are TGTGCCAGCAGCTTATGGTCAATCGGGGAAACTGAAGCTTTCTTT.

The rearrangement uses TRBV18 and TRBJ2-3; 7 bases map to TRBD2. The germline CDR1 and CDR2 sequences are KGHSH and LQKENI. The CDR3 consists of 14 residues. Trimming at V came to 8 bases and at J to 0 bases, leaving 5 bases not matched to a gene. This CDR3 reads CASRAGTSTDTQYF. Here the CDR3 DNA reads TGTGCCAGCCGAGCGGGAACTAGCACAGATACGCAGTATTTT.

The chain links TRBV7-2 to TRBJ2-7; TRBD1 might be the D (6 bases). The CDR3 has 17 residues. The V end lost 5 bases, the J end lost 2 bases, and 22 bases lay between the germline ends. Germline V lookup: CDR1 SGHTA, CDR2 FQGNSA. The CDR3 sequence is CASSQGLGQGLTYEQYF. The CDR3 coding sequence is TGTGCCAGCAGCCAGGGCCTTGGGCAGGGGTTAACCTACGAGCAGTACTTC.

The chain combines TRBV7-9 with TRBJ1-1; no reliable D call. Germline V CDR1 and CDR2: SEHNR, FQNEAQ (reference sequence). V shed 5 bases and J shed 1 base, with 8 bases lying between them. There are 13 residues in the CDR3. The CDR3 loop reads CASSPIRNTEAFF. The CDR3 nucleotides are TGTGCCAGCAGCCCCATCAGGAACACTGAAGCTTTCTTT. Full variable domain (remainder filled in from reference TRBV7-9 and TRBJ1-1): DTGVSQNPRHKITKRGQNVTFRCDPISEHNRLYWYRQTLGQGPEFLTYFQNEAQLEKSRLLSDRFSAERPKGSFSTLEIQRTEQGDSAMYLCASSPIRNTEAFFGQGTRLTVV.

The J gene is TRBJ2-7, the V gene TRBV7-8; TRBD1 might be the D (6 bases). CDR1 and CDR2 from the germline V gene are SGHVS and FQNEAQ. V was trimmed by 2 bases and J by 3 bases, leaving 26 bases between them. The CDR3 is 19 residues long. DNA of the CDR3: TGTGCCAGCAGCTTATTCTTGCAGGGGAACTTGATTTATGGCTACGAGCAGTACTTC. Protein product: CASSLFLQGNLIYGYEQYF.

This clone appeared a single time. The genes are TRBV25-1 and TRBJ2-5, with D possibly TRBD1 on 6 matching bases. The CDR3 sequence is 14 residues long. CDR1 MGHDK and CDR2 SYGVNS come from the germline V gene. V lost 6 bases and J lost 2, with 13 bases in between. The CDR3 DNA reads as TGTGCCAGCAGAAACCGAGACAGGCAAGAGACCCAGTACTTC. It yields the protein CASRNRDRQETQYF.

This clone was recorded a few times. The rearrangement links TRBV29-1 to TRBJ2-3; D is ambiguous. The germline V gene has CDR1 SQVTM and CDR2 ANQGSEA. The CDR3 length is 10 residues. V was cut by 3 bases and J by 4 bases, with 2 bases left in between. The CDR3 loop is CSVDSDTQYF. The DNA of the CDR3 is TGCAGCGTTGACTCAGATACGCAGTATTTT.

The J gene is TRBJ2-5, the V gene TRBV6-5, with TRBD1 identical over 8 bases. This CDR3 is 16 amino acids long. Germline V CDR1 and CDR2: MNHEY, SVGAGI. The V segment lost 4 bases and the J segment 1 base; nucleotides outside the gene matches: 8. CDR3 sequence: CASSFRQGKPQETQYF. DNA for the CDR3: TGTGCCAGCAGTTTCAGACAGGGGAAACCCCAAGAGACCCAGTACTTC.

This chain's CDR3 is CASSLRDRPGYF. The CDR3 DNA reads TGTGCCAGCAGTCTCCGCGACAGGCCGGGGTACTTC. This sequence joins TRBV28 and TRBJ2-7, with TRBD1 as a possible D gene (6 bases). Trimming took 5 bases from V and 12 from J, leaving 17 bases between them. The CDR3 loop spans 12 amino acids. Germline V CDR1 and CDR2: MDHEN, SYDVKM.

The chain carries TRBV30 and TRBJ1-5; unclear D gene. The CDR3 is 13 residues long. Germline loops: CDR1 GTSNPN, CDR2 SVGIG (reference sequence). The V end was cut by 5 bases, the J end by 1 base, with 9 bases between. The CDR3 protein is CAWAEQSNQPQHF. The CDR3 DNA reads as TGTGCCTGGGCGGAGCAAAGCAATCAGCCCCAGCATTTT. Full variable domain (rest looked up from reference TRBV30 and TRBJ1-5): SQTIHQWPATLVQPVGSPLSLECTVEGTSNPNLYWYRQAAGRGLQLLFYSVGIGQISSEVPQNLSASRPQDRQFILSSKKLLLSDSGFYLCAWAEQSNQPQHFGDGTRLSIL.

This clone has only a few counts. This CDR3 is also generated by other DNA sequences in the sample. The rearrangement joins TRBV5-6 to TRBJ2-2; TRBD2 might be the D (5 bases). Germline CDR1 is SGHDT and CDR2 is YYEEEE. V was clipped by 4 bases and J by 4 bases, with 11 bases between them. The CDR3 loop spans 14 amino acids. The CDR3 spells CASSSDYSTGELFF. In DNA form, the CDR3 reads TGTGCCAGCAGCAGCGACTACTCCACCGGGGAGCTGTTTTTT.

V usage is TRBV4-2 and J usage is TRBJ2-1; 9 nucleotides align to TRBD2. The V and J ends lost 4 bases and 6 bases, in that order; junction bases with no gene match: 10. Germline-derived CDR1 and CDR2 are LGHNA and YNFKEQ. This CDR3 has 16 amino acids. As DNA, the CDR3 is TGTGCCAGCAGCCGTACCTATAGCGGGAGTTTCAATGAGCAGTTCTTC. Residues: CASSRTYSGSFNEQFF.

This clone has more than one count but fewer than ten. This chain links TRBV30 with TRBJ1-4; the D is unclear. CDR1 and CDR2 (germline): GTSNPN, SVGIG (reference sequence). V lost 4 bases and J lost 5, with 14 bases in between. The CDR3 sequence is 14 residues long. CDR3 nucleotide sequence: TGTGCCTGGACCCCTTTAAAGCTCAATGAAAAACTGTTTTTT. It specifies CAWTPLKLNEKLFF.

This chain uses TRBV6-1 with TRBJ2-2; tentative D call: TRBD1 (5 bases). V was cut by 4 bases and J by 0 bases, with 9 bases left in between. Germline-derived CDR1 and CDR2 are MNHNS and SASEGT. The CDR3 extends over 15 amino acids. This chain's CDR3 is CASSVQVANTGELFF. Written as DNA, the CDR3 is TGTGCCAGCAGTGTACAGGTTGCGAACACCGGGGAGCTGTTTTTT.

This clone appeared a few times. CDR3 DNA sequence: TGTGCCAGCAGTGGACTGGGGGAGCTGTTTTTT. Amino acid sequence: CASSGLGELFF. The genes are TRBV2 and TRBJ2-2; D ambiguous. Trimming shortened V by 4 bases and J by 8 bases, and 5 bases separated the two germline ends. CDR1 is SNHLY, CDR2 FYNNEI, per germline. The CDR3 consists of 11 residues.

The chain recombines TRBV19 with TRBJ2-2, with 10 bases identical to TRBD1. CDR1 is LNHDA, CDR2 SQIVND, per germline (reference sequence). This CDR3 spans 15 amino acids. J lost 2 bases, V lost 4 bases, and 1 base had no gene match. CDR3 DNA: TGTGCCAGTAGTAGACAGGGGGCTAACACCGGGGAGCTGTTTTTT. Its protein is CASSRQGANTGELFF.

This clone occurred a few times. This sequence joins TRBV7-3 and TRBJ1-1; D is uncertain. Germline V gives CDR1 SGHTA, CDR2 FQGTGA. V lost 2 bases, J lost 1 base, and 11 bases lay in between. The CDR3 covers 15 residues. CDR3 DNA: TGTGCCAGCAGCTTATCTTCCCCAGGGAACACTGAAGCTTTCTTT. The encoded protein is CASSLSSPGNTEAFF.

The chain employs TRBV4-2 and TRBJ2-3; D possibly corresponds to TRBD2 (5 bases). Trimming left V 1 base short and J 3 bases short, with 11 bases between. CDR3 length: 15 residues. Germline lookup yields CDR1 LGHNA and CDR2 YNFKEQ. Here the CDR3 DNA reads TGTGCCAGCAGCCAAGGGGCTAGAGGGACAGATACGCAGTATTTT. Protein: CASSQGARGTDTQYF.

This clone was detected only a few times. Here the CDR3 reads CASSMGVYQPQHF. CDR3 bases: TGTGCCAGCAGCATGGGAGTGTATCAGCCCCAGCATTTT. This chain joins TRBV7-9 and TRBJ1-5; D unclear. Germline loops: CDR1 SEHNR, CDR2 FQNEAQ (reference sequence). The CDR3 covers 13 residues. Trimming shortened V by 5 bases and J by 5 bases, and 10 bases separated the two germline ends.

This sequence joins TRBV5-4 and TRBJ2-1; 7 bases are shared with TRBD1. Looked up from germline, CDR1 is SGHNT and CDR2 is YYREEE (reference sequence). The ends lost 2 bases at V and 4 bases at J; junction bases unmatched: 3. This CDR3 contains 14 residues. The CDR3 reads CASSLQTGYNEQFF. The CDR3 DNA follows: TGTGCCAGCAGCTTACAGACAGGGTACAATGAGCAGTTCTTC. The full variable domain, with the rest looked up from reference TRBV5-4 and TRBJ2-1, is ETGVTQSPTHLIKTRGQQVTLRCSSQSGHNTVSWYQQALGQGPQFIFQYYREEENGRGNFPPRFSGLQFPNYSSELNVNALELDDSALYLCASSLQTGYNEQFFGPGTRLTVL.

This clone occurred a few times. J is TRBJ1-3 and V is TRBV30; D is ambiguous. Per the germline V gene, CDR1 is GTSNPN and CDR2 is SVGIG (reference sequence). The CDR3 runs to 15 residues. V was pared by 5 bases and J by 1 base, with 15 bases between. DNA of the CDR3: TGTGCCTGGGGTCCCTTGGGCGAATCTGGAAACACCATATATTTT. The encoded protein is CAWGPLGESGNTIYF.

This clone has just a few counts. The rearrangement joins TRBV5-6 to TRBJ2-3; 11 bases map to TRBD1. The J segment lost 3 bases and the V segment lost 4 bases, leaving 10 bases of the junction unmatched. This CDR3 is built from 17 residues. From germline, CDR1 is SGHDT and CDR2 YYEEEE. The CDR3 DNA reads TGTGCCAGCAGCGCGTCCTCCGGGACAGGGGGAACAGATACGCAGTATTTT. Amino acids: CASSASSGTGGTDTQYF.

V gene TRBV28 combines with J gene TRBJ2-7; D call uncertain. V shed 5 bases and J shed 1 base, with 6 bases lying between them. The germline V gene encodes CDR1 MDHEN and CDR2 SYDVKM. The length of the CDR3 is 12 residues. DNA of the CDR3: TGTGCCAGCAGTGTGCGGTCCTACGAGCAGTACTTC. It codes for CASSVRSYEQYF.